One TCR beta chain is described in this entry. Its antigen is undetermined. The data stem from a study of T cell responses to AZD1222 COVID-19 vaccine. The table came from immunoSEQ multiplex PCR; TCRdb's copy has only in-frame clones and leaves some out. In the table there are over 100,000 clones, around 90% of which are singletons. Study-wide points: A rise in Spike-specific TCR breadth and depth followed two AZD1222 doses. Among the donors, most were white British and more were female, and clonal diversity was possibly underestimated.

The CDR3 is 16 amino acids. Germline V gives CDR1 SGHRS, CDR2 YFSETQ. Trimming pared 4 bases from V and 8 bases from J, leaving 21 bases between. Sequencing used peripheral blood, obtained 28 days after the second AZD1222 dose. The chain couples TRBV5-1 to TRBJ1-4; D is perhaps TRBD1 (6 bases). The clonotype was recovered from an adult who received the AZD1222 COVID-19 vaccine. The CDR3 is CASSLGTFTTREKLFF. DNA for the CDR3: TGCGCCAGCAGCCTGGGGACATTTACTACTAGAGAAAAACTGTTTTTT.